This T cell receptor beta chain was obtained from a study of blood T cell repertoires in COVID-19. Study at large: PBMCs, B-cell-depleted T cells, or T cells provided the cDNA or gDNA that made up the material.

Study processing details: Amplifying reference gene primers gave estimates of nucleated cell counts. Generated by immunoSEQ multiplex PCR, the TCRdb table keeps only in-frame clones and is missing some. The V and J calls and the clone size are those of that table, but D and trimming were determined from the DNA. The sample gives about 670,000 clones, approximately 90% of which show up once; around 0.3% is in the top ten. J gave up 4 bases and V 5 bases, and 16 bases lay outside the gene matches. Germline CDR1 MNHNY, CDR2 SVGAGI (reference sequence). The CDR3 loop spans 17 amino acids. The genes are TRBV6-6 and TRBJ1-2; 7 nucleotides align to TRBD1. The specimen sequenced was peripheral blood. The origin of this receptor is a woman aged 18 to 35 with acute or convalescent COVID-19. The CDR3: CASSRSGTATYLYGYTF. The DNA for the CDR3 is TGTGCCAGCAGTCGATCCGGGACAGCAACTTACCTCTATGGCTACACCTTC.